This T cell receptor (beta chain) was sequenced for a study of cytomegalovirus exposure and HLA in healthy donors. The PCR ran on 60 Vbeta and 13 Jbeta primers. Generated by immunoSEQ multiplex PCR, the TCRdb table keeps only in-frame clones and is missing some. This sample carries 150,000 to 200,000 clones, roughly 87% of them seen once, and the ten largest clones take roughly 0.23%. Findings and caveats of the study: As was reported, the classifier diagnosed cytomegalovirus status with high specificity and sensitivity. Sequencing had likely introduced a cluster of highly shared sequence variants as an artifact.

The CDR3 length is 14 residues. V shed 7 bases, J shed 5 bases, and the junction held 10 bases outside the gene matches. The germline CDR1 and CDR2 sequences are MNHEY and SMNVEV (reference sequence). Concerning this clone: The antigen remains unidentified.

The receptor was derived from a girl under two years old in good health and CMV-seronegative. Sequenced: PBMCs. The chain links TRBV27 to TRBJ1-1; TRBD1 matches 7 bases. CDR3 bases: TGTGCCAGCAAAGTGAGGGGGCGGCGGACTGAAGCTTTCTTT. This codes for CASKVRGRRTEAFF.